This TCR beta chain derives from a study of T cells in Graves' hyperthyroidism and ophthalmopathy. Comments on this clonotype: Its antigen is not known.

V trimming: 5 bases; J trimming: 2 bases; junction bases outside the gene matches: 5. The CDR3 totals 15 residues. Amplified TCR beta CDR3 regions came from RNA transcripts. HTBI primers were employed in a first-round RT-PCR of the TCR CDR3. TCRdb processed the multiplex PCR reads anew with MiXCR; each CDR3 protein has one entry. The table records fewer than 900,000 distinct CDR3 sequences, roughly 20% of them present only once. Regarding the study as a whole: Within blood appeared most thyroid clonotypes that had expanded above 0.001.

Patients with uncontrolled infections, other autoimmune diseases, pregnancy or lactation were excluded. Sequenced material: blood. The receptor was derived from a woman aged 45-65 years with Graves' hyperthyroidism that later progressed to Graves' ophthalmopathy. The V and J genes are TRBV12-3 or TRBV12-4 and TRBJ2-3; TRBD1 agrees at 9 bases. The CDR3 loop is CASSTGTGYTDTQYF. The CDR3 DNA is TGTGCCAGCAGTACCGGGACAGGGTACACAGATACGCAGTATTTT.